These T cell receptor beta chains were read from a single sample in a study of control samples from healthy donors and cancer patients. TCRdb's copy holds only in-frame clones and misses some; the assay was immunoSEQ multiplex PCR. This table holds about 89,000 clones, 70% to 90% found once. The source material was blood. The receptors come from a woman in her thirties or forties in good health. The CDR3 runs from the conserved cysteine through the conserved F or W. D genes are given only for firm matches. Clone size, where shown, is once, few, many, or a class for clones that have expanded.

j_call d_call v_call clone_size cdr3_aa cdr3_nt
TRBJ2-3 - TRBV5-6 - CASRKIRGAGTDTQYF TGTGCCAGCCGAAAGATCCGGGGGGCCGGGACAGATACGCAGTATTTT
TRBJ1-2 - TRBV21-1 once CAMGGFNYGYTF TGTGCCATGGGGGGGTTCAACTATGGCTACACCTTC
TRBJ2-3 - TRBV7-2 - CASSSRQRSDTQYF TGTGCCAGCAGCTCTAGGCAACGATCAGATACGCAGTATTTT
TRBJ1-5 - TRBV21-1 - CASSKALRDTLTVGRCNQPQHF TGTGCCAGCAGCAAAGCCCTAAGGGACACACTCACCGTCGGCCGATGCAATCAGCCCCAGCATTTT
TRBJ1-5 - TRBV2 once CASSYQGSGSNQPQHF TGTGCCAGCAGTTATCAGGGAAGTGGTAGCAATCAGCCCCAGCATTTT
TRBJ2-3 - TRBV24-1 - CATSDFRTSTDTQYF TGTGCCACCAGTGATTTCCGGACCTCCACAGATACGCAGTATTTT
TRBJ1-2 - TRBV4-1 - CASSQGTAVTNYGYTF TGCGCCAGCAGCCAGGGCACAGCGGTTACTAACTATGGCTACACCTTC
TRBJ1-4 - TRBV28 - CASSQEGREKLFF TGTGCCAGCAGTCAGGAGGGTCGGGAAAAACTGTTTTTT
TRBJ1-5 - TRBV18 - CASSPQGRGNQPQHF TGTGCCAGCTCACCCCAGGGACGGGGCAATCAGCCCCAGCATTTT
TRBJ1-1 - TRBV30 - CAWSSRTQGATIVF TGTGCCTGGAGTTCGAGGACACAAGGGGCCACGATCGTCTTT
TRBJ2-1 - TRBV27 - CASSLGGSGLDNEQFF TGTGCCAGCAGCCTCGGTGGGTCAGGGTTGGACAATGAGCAGTTCTTC
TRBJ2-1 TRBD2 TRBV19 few CASSPSPGLAGAAYNEQFF TGTGCCAGTAGCCCCTCCCCTGGACTAGCGGGGGCGGCCTACAATGAGCAGTTCTTC
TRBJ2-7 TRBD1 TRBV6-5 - CASRPGQGRLEQYF TGTGCCAGCAGACCGGGACAGGGTAGGCTCGAGCAGTACTTC
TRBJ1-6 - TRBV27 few CASSLRADSSYNSPLHF TGTGCCAGCAGTTTAAGGGCAGACAGCTCCTATAATTCACCCCTCCACTTT
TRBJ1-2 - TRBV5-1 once CASSLGNGYTF TGCGCCAGCAGCTTGGGTAATGGCTACACCTTC
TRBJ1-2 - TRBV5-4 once CASSLPGDYGYTF TGTGCCAGCAGCTTGCCAGGGGACTATGGCTACACCTTC
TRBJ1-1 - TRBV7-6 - CASSSLSYTEAFF TGTGCCAGCAGCTCACTAAGCTACACTGAAGCTTTCTTT
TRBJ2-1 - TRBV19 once CASSRGSSYNEQFF TGTGCCAGTAGTAGGGGAAGCTCCTACAATGAGCAGTTCTTC
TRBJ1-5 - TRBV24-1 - CATSDGRIGSNQPQHF TGTGCCACCAGTGATGGCAGGATCGGTAGCAATCAGCCCCAGCATTTT
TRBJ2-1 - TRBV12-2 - CASRLLIAAVRRTWDNEQFF TGTGCAAGTCGCTTATTGATCGCGGCTGTTCGCAGAACTTGGGACAATGAGCAGTTCTTC
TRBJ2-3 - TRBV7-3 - CASSLMGRAGTDTQYF TGTGCCAGCAGCTTAATGGGCAGGGCCGGCACAGATACGCAGTATTTT
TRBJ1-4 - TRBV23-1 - CASSQPGFWEKLFF TGCGCCAGCAGTCAACCTGGGTTCTGGGAAAAACTGTTTTTT
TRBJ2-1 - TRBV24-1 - CATSDLVPGSYNEQFF TGTGCCACCAGTGATTTGGTTCCCGGGTCTTACAATGAGCAGTTCTTC
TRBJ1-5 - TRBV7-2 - CASSARAGFVNQPQHF TGTGCCAGCAGCGCTAGGGCGGGTTTCGTCAATCAGCCCCAGCATTTT
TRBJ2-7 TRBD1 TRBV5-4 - CASSGLRAGGSYEQYF TGTGCCAGCAGCGGCCTCAGGGCAGGGGGTTCCTACGAGCAGTACTTC
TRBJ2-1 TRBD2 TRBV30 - CAWSISGGKQFF TGTGCCTGGAGTATTAGCGGGGGTAAGCAGTTCTTC
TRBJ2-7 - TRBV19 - CASSIRLGAYEQYF TGTGCCAGTAGTATAAGACTTGGCGCCTACGAGCAGTACTTC
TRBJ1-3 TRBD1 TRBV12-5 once CASGLDPNRGGNTIYF TGTGCTAGTGGTTTGGACCCAAACAGGGGCGGAAACACCATATATTTT
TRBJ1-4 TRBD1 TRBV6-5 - CASSYLRGTGYEKLFF TGTGCCAGCAGTTACTTGCGGGGGACAGGGTATGAAAAACTGTTTTTT